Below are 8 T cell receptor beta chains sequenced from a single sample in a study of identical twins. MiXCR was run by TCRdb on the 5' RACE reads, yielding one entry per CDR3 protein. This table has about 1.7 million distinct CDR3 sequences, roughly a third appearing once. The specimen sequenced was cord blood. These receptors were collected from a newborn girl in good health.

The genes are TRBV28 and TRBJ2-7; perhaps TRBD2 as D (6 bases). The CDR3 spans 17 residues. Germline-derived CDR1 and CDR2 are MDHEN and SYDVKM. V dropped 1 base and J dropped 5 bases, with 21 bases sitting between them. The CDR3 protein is CASSLFYIGRVEDEQYF. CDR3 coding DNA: TGTGCCAGCAGTTTATTCTATATCGGGAGAGTAGAAGACGAGCAGTACTTC.

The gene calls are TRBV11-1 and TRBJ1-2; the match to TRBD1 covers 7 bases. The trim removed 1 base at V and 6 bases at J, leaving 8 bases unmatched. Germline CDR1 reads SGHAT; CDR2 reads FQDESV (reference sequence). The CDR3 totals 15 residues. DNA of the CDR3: TGTGCCAGCAGCTTAGAGGCAGGGGGTACGGATGGCTACACCTTC. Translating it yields CASSLEAGGTDGYTF. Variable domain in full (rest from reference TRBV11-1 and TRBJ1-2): EAEVAQSPRYKITEKSQAVAFWCDPISGHATLYWYRQILGQGPELLVQFQDESVVDDSQLPKDRFSAERLKGVDSTLKIQPAELGDSAMYLCASSLEAGGTDGYTFGSGTRLTVV.

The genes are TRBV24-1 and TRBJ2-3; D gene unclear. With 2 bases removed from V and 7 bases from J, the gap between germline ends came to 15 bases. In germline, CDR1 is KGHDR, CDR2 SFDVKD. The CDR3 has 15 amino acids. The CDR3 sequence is CATSDSLRSTHTQYF. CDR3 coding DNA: TGTGCCACCAGTGATTCCCTCCGGTCCACCCATACGCAGTATTTT.

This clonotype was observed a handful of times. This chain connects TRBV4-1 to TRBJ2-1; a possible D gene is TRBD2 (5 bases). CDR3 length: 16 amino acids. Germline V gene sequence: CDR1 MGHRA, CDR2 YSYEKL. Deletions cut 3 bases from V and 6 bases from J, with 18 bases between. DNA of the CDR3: TGCGCCAGCAGCCATCTGATAGGGAGAAGCGGCAATGAGCAGTTCTTC. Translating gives CASSHLIGRSGNEQFF.

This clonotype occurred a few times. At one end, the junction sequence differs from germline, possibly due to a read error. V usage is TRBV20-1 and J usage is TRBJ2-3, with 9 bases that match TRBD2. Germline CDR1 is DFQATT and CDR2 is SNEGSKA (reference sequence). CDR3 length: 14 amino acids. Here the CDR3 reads CSARDGTSIDTQYF. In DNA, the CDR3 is TGCAGTGCTAGAGATGGGACTAGCATAGATACGCAGTATTTT.

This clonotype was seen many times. The CDR3: CASSLTGNLDEKLFF. The CDR3 DNA follows: TGTGCCAGCAGCTTGACAGGAAACCTCGATGAAAAACTGTTTTTT. The chain employs TRBV7-9 and TRBJ1-4, with a weak D call TRBD1 (6 bases). The V end lost 3 bases, the J end lost 6 bases, and 14 bases lay between the germline ends. From germline, CDR1 is SEHNR and CDR2 FQNEAQ (reference sequence). The CDR3 totals 15 residues.

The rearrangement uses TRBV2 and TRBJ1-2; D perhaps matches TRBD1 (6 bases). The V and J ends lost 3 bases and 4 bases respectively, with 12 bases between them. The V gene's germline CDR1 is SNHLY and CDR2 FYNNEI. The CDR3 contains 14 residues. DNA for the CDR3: TGTGCCAGCAGTGATCCCGGGGGCAGCTATGGCTACACCTTC. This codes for CASSDPGGSYGYTF.

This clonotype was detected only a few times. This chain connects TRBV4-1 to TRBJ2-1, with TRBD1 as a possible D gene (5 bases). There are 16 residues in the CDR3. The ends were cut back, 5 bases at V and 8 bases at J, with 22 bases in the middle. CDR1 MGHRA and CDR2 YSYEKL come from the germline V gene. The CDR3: CASSSHGLVGPDEQFF. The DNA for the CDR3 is TGCGCCAGCAGCTCCCACGGCCTAGTGGGGCCTGATGAGCAGTTCTTC.